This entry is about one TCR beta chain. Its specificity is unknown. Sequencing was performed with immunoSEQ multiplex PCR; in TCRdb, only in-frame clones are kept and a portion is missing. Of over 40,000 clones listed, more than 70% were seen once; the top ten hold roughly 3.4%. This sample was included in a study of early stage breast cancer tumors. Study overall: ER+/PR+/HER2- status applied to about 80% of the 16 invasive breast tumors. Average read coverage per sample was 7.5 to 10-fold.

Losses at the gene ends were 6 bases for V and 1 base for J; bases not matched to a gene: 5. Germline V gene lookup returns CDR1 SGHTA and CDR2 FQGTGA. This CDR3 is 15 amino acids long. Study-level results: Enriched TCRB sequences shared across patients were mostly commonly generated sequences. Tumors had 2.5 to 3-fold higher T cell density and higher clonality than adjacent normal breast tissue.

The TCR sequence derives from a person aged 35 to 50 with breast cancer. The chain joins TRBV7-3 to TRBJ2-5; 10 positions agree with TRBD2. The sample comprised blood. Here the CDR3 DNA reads TGTGCCAGCAGTAGGCTAGCGGGAGTCCAAGAGACCCAGTACTTC. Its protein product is CASSRLAGVQETQYF.